This T cell receptor (beta chain) was captured by sequencing in a study of blood T cell repertoires in COVID-19. Overall study: T cells, B-cell-depleted T cells, or PBMCs provided the cDNA or gDNA that served as material.

Trimming removed 4 bases from V and 5 bases from J, with 14 bases in between. CDR3 size: 14 residues. The germline gives CDR1 SEHNR, CDR2 FQNEAQ (reference sequence). Using immunoSEQ multiplex PCR, the repertoire was profiled, and TCRdb retains in-frame clones only, with some absent. The repertoire holds 200,000 to 250,000 clones, with approximately 86% as singletons. The chain couples TRBV7-9 to TRBJ1-2, with D uncertain. Material: PBMCs or T cells enriched from blood (not recorded which). This clonotype was sampled from a woman aged 25 to 39 with acute COVID-19. DNA of the CDR3: TGTGCCAGCAGCTCTACGGCGGGTGCGTATGGCTACACCTTC. Translated, it gives CASSSTAGAYGYTF.